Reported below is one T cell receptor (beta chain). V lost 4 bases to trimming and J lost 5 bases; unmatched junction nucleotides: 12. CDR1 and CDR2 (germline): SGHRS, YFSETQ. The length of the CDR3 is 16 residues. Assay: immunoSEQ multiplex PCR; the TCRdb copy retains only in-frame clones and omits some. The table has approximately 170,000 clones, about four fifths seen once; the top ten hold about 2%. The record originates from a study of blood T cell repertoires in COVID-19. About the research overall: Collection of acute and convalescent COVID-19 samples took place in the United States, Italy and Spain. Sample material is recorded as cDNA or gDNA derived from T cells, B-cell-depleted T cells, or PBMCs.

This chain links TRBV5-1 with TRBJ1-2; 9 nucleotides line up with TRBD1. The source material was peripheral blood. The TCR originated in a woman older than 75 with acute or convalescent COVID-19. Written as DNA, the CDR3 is TGCGCCAGCAGCCTGAGAGGACAGGGGACAGTGTATGGCTACACCTTC. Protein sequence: CASSLRGQGTVYGYTF.